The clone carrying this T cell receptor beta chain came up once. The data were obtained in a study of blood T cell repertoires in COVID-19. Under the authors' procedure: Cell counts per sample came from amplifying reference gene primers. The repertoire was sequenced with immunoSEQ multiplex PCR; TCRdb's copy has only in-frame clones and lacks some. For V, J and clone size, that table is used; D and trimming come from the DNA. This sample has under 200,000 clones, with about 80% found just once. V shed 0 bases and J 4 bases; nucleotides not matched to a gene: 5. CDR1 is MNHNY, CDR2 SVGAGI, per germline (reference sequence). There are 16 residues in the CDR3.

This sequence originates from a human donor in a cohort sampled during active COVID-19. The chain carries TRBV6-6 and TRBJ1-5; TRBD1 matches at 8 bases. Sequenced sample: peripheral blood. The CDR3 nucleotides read TGTGCCAGCAGTTACTCGAGGCAGGGGGCTAATCAGCCCCAGCATTTT. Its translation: CASSYSRQGANQPQHF.